This T cell receptor (beta chain) was retrieved from a study of T cells after yellow fever vaccination. General study findings and limits: Clonotypes appearing in both CD4 and CD8 compartments existed, and their share was small. There was a possibility that FACS-sorted repertoires contained abundant clonotypes contaminating from the bulk population. Post-booster reappearance was seen for most primary-vaccination clones (around 96% CD4, roughly 91% CD8).

They built TCR cDNA with 5'RACE template switching, a step that put in a universal primer site and UMIs. TCRdb reprocessed the 5' RACE reads via MiXCR and lists one record per CDR3 protein. The sample records 450,000 to 550,000 distinct CDR3 sequences, 15% to 20% being singletons. Comments on this clonotype: The antigen is undetermined.

This CDR3 spans 14 amino acids. Germline V gives CDR1 SGHRS, CDR2 YFSETQ. V dropped 1 base and J dropped 4 bases, with 9 bases sitting between them. The rearrangement links TRBV5-1 to TRBJ2-1; no reliable D call. The sequence derives from a man aged 25-45 years who received the YFV17D yellow fever vaccine. The sequences come from PBMCs, collected 15 days after the yellow fever booster vaccination. CDR3 bases: TGCGCCAGCAGCTTGCTCCTAGATTACAATGAGCAGTTCTTC. Translated, it gives CASSLLLDYNEQFF.